Listed here are 22 T cell receptor beta chains from one sample, sequenced in a study of neurological immune-mediated disorders (dated by TCRdb to the late 2010s). Libraries were constructed by 5' RACE. TCRdb names Illumina HiSeq 2500 as the instrument used. TCRdb reanalyzed the raw reads on its own, using fastp at Q25 for trimming and MiXCR for clone calling, and kept in-frame beta chains. For every CDR3 protein sequence, its rows merge into one entry that carries the most common genes and DNA. This sample holds fewer than 80,000 distinct CDR3 sequences; less than 6% were observed only once. 3% to 4% of the sample lies in the top ten. Sequencing was done on a sample of PBMCs. These receptors were obtained from a woman between 50 and 59 years old with multiple sclerosis.

This clonotype was detected ten times or more. The V and J genes are TRBV7-9 and TRBJ1-2; 9 bases fit TRBD1. With 5 bases clipped from V and 6 bases from J, the junction kept 7 bases outside the gene matches. The CDR3 totals 14 residues. Looked up from germline, CDR1 is SEHNR and CDR2 is FQNEAQ (reference sequence). This CDR3 reads CASSPDRGGHGYTF. CDR3 sequence (DNA): TGTGCCAGCAGCCCGGACAGGGGAGGACATGGCTACACCTTC.

This clonotype was counted ten times or more. The gene calls are TRBV20-1 and TRBJ2-3; 7 bases fit TRBD2. CDR1 is DFQATT, CDR2 SNEGSKA, per germline (reference sequence). The CDR3 spans 14 residues. Trimming removed 1 base from V and 2 bases from J; junction bases left unmatched: 3. CDR3 protein: CSARGGGVTDTQYF. CDR3 DNA: TGCAGTGCTAGAGGGGGAGGGGTCACAGATACGCAGTATTTT.

This clonotype was recorded many times. V is TRBV29-1 and J is TRBJ2-1, with TRBD2 identical over 7 bases. The CDR3 has 12 amino acids. V lost 6 bases and J lost 8; bases outside the gene matches: 7. The germline V gene has CDR1 SQVTM and CDR2 ANQGSEA. Written as DNA, the CDR3 is TGCAGCGTCGTTTGGGGGGGGGATGAGCAGTTCTTC. Protein product: CSVVWGGDEQFF.

Notes on this clonotype: This may be a read error, as it is one base from a much larger clone. The chain carries TRBV7-8 and TRBJ2-1; the D gene is possibly TRBD1 (6 bases). The V gene's germline CDR1 is SGHVS and CDR2 FQNEAQ. This CDR3 comprises 16 residues. Trimming cost V 1 base and J 4 bases, with 14 bases left between them. CDR3 in DNA: TGTGCCAGCAGCTTAGGGGGGACAACACTGTACAATGAGCAGTTCTTC. This sequence encodes CASSLGGTTLYNEQFF. Based on the CDR3 plus reference TRBV7-8 and TRBJ2-1, the full variable domain is GAGVSQSPRYKVAKRGQDVALRCDPISGHVSLFWYQQALGQGPEFLTYFQNEAQLDKSGLPSDRFFAERPEGSVSTLKIQRTQQEDSAVYLCASSLGGTTLYNEQFFGPGTRLTVL.

This clonotype was seen repeatedly, ten times or more. V usage is TRBV6-2 or TRBV6-3 and J usage is TRBJ2-7, with TRBD2 matching over 7 bases. Germline V gene sequence: CDR1 MNHEY, CDR2 SVGEGT. The CDR3 has 14 amino acids. The V segment lost 6 bases and the J segment 5 bases; nucleotides outside the gene matches: 10. CDR3 sequence: CASSRSGAEDEQYV. Written as DNA, the CDR3 is TGTGCCAGCAGCCGAAGCGGGGCGGAGGACGAGCAGTACGTC.

This clonotype was recorded many times. The rearrangement links TRBV3-1 to TRBJ1-5; 9 bases fit TRBD1. Per germline, CDR1 LGHDT and CDR2 YNNKEL (reference sequence). The length of the CDR3 is 16 residues. J lost 3 bases, V lost 4 bases, and 7 bases had no gene match. The CDR3 loop reads CASSPSDRGDNQPQHF. For the CDR3, the DNA is TGTGCCAGCAGCCCCTCGGACAGGGGAGACAATCAGCCCCAGCATTTT.

This clonotype was detected many times. This chain links TRBV20-1 with TRBJ2-2, with D perhaps TRBD2 (5 bases). The CDR3 is 18 amino acids. Germline V CDR1 and CDR2: DFQATT, SNEGSKA (reference sequence). The V and J ends lost 0 bases and 3 bases respectively, with 20 bases between them. The CDR3 loop reads CSARDAGMRARDTGELFF. In DNA form, the CDR3 reads TGCAGTGCTAGAGATGCCGGGATGAGAGCCCGAGACACCGGGGAGCTGTTTTTT.

This chain connects TRBV5-6 to TRBJ2-3; 13 positions agree with TRBD2. CDR1 is SGHDT, CDR2 YYEEEE, per germline. The CDR3 covers 17 residues. Trimming removed 4 bases from V and 3 bases from J; junction bases left unmatched: 8. The CDR3 DNA follows: TGTGCCAGCAGCCCGACTAGCGGGGGGCCGGGGACAGATACGCAGTATTTT. Translated: CASSPTSGGPGTDTQYF.

This clonotype was found many times. The genes are TRBV15 and TRBJ2-1, with 7 bases aligning to TRBD2. Per germline, CDR1 LNHNV and CDR2 YYDKDF (reference sequence). Unmatched junction bases numbered 5, after V lost 7 bases and J lost 2 bases. The CDR3 is 14 residues long. CDR3 protein: CATNRAGTYNEQFF. The CDR3 DNA reads as TGTGCCACCAACCGAGCGGGGACCTACAATGAGCAGTTCTTC.

This clonotype was detected ten times or more. The V call is TRBV20-1, the J call TRBJ1-6; D is possibly TRBD1 (6 bases). This CDR3 comprises 15 residues. Germline CDR1 DFQATT, CDR2 SNEGSKA (reference sequence). V was clipped by 0 bases and J by 8 bases, with 14 bases between them. This CDR3 is CSARDQGGLDSPLHF. The CDR3, as DNA: TGCAGTGCTAGAGATCAAGGGGGGCTCGATTCACCCCTCCACTTT.

This clonotype has more than one count but fewer than ten. The rearrangement links TRBV20-1 to TRBJ2-5; D tentatively fits TRBD1 or TRBD2 (7 bases each). This CDR3 has 13 residues. Trimming cost V 3 bases and J 5 bases, with 13 bases left between them. The germline gives CDR1 DFQATT, CDR2 SNEGSKA (reference sequence). CDR3 DNA sequence: TGCAGTGCTAGGGGAGGGGGCCTGGAGACCCAGTACTTC. This gives the protein CSARGGGLETQYF.

This clonotype was observed at least ten times. The chain is built from TRBV28 and TRBJ1-2; a weak D match, TRBD1 (6 bases). With 3 bases removed from V and 8 bases from J, the gap between germline ends came to 10 bases. The CDR3 runs 12 residues. Germline assignment: CDR1 MDHEN and CDR2 SYDVKM. The CDR3 loop reads CASSLDSRGYTF. CDR3 DNA: TGTGCCAGCAGTTTGGACAGCCGGGGCTACACCTTC.

The chain combines TRBV28 with TRBJ1-1; no definite D call. CDR1 is MDHEN, CDR2 SYDVKM, per germline. The CDR3 spans 11 residues. V lost 6 bases, J lost 11 bases, and 13 bases lay in between. The CDR3 DNA is TGTGCCAGCAGGGTCCGGGAAAAGGCTTTCTTT. This gives the protein CASRVREKAFF.

This clonotype came up many times. This rearrangement joins TRBV29-1 to TRBJ2-3; no firm D call. The CDR3 covers 18 residues. CDR1 SQVTM and CDR2 ANQGSEA come from the germline V gene. V lost 4 bases and J lost 2, with 25 bases in between. In nucleotides, the CDR3 is TGCAGCGTTGGAGTTGGGTCATTCTCCACCGCAGTCACAGATACGCAGTATTTT. Translated, it gives CSVGVGSFSTAVTDTQYF.

At least ten counts were recorded for this clonotype. The chain links TRBV11-2 to TRBJ2-5; D remains ambiguous. V lost 4 bases and J 4 bases, leaving 19 bases between the germline ends. This CDR3 has 16 amino acids. CDR1 is SGHAT and CDR2 is FQNNGV in the germline V gene. The CDR3 protein is CASSSRTSLFRETQYF. The CDR3 bases are TGTGCCAGCAGCTCCCGGACCTCACTCTTTCGAGAGACCCAGTACTTC. The variable domain in full, completed from reference TRBV11-2 and TRBJ2-5, reads EAGVAQSPRYKIIEKRQSVAFWCNPISGHATLYWYQQILGQGPKLLIQFQNNGVVDDSQLPKDRFSAERLKGVDSTLKIQPAKLEDSAVYLCASSSRTSLFRETQYFGPGTRLLVL.

This clonotype has at least ten counts. The gene calls are TRBV6-2 or TRBV6-3 and TRBJ2-5; D possibly corresponds to TRBD2 (5 bases). The germline V gene encodes CDR1 MNHEY and CDR2 SVGEGT. This CDR3 is built from 15 residues. V was pared by 2 bases and J by 2 bases, with 12 bases between. This CDR3 reads CASSYVSGVQETQYF. Written as DNA, the CDR3 is TGTGCCAGCAGTTACGTAAGCGGAGTTCAAGAGACCCAGTACTTC.

J is TRBJ2-3 and V is TRBV6-2 or TRBV6-3; tentatively, D is TRBD2 (5 bases). The germline V gene encodes CDR1 MNHEY and CDR2 SVGEGT. The V and J ends lost 5 bases and 5 bases respectively, with 17 bases between them. This CDR3 comprises 15 residues. Here the CDR3 DNA reads TGTGCCAGCAGTCTGAGGGTCCCACAACTAGATACGCAGTATTTT. Protein sequence: CASSLRVPQLDTQYF.

In its sample, this clonotype was seen many times. The rearrangement links TRBV7-9 to TRBJ2-6; possibly TRBD2 for D (6 bases). Germline V gene data show CDR1 as SEHNR and CDR2 as FQNEAQ (reference sequence). Between the trimmed V and J ends, which lost 8 bases and 2 bases, there was a span of 7 bases. This CDR3 comprises 13 residues. This chain's CDR3 is CASGRTGANVLTF. The DNA for the CDR3 is TGTGCCAGCGGGAGGACTGGGGCCAACGTCCTGACTTTC.

This clonotype was recorded at least ten times. The chain recombines TRBV7-8 with TRBJ2-5; D is unclear. CDR1 and CDR2 from the germline V gene are SGHVS and FQNEAQ. CDR3 length: 13 amino acids. Between the trimmed V and J ends, which lost 4 bases and 5 bases, there was a span of 11 bases. The CDR3 region has the DNA TGTGCCAGCAGCTCAGAGCGCATGGAGACCCAGTACTTC. Its protein product is CASSSERMETQYF.

This clonotype was detected many times. This chain uses TRBV20-1 with TRBJ1-2, with 10 bases fitting TRBD1. This CDR3 spans 15 amino acids. Germline V CDR1 and CDR2: DFQATT, SNEGSKA (reference sequence). After removal of 7 bases from V and 4 bases from J, the junction contained 12 bases not matched to a gene. CDR3 loop: CSGYNPGQGLYGYTF. The CDR3 coding sequence is TGCAGTGGTTACAACCCGGGACAGGGGCTCTATGGCTACACCTTC.

There are a few counts of this clonotype. A read error may produce the germline difference seen at one junction end. The chain combines TRBV7-9 with TRBJ1-5; the D gene is possibly TRBD1 (6 bases). Germline CDR1 is SEHNR and CDR2 is FQNEAQ (reference sequence). The CDR3 covers 14 residues. CDR3 loop: CASSRSGHGAAQNF. The CDR3 DNA reads as TGTGCCAGCAGCCGATCGGGACACGGGGCGGCCCAGAATTTT.

This clonotype was seen at least ten times. This chain connects TRBV5-1 to TRBJ1-4; TRBD1 matches 10 bases. Germline values: CDR1 SGHRS, CDR2 YFSETQ. Germline trimming cut 5 bases from V and 8 bases from J; bases unmatched to any gene: 3. The CDR3 is 13 amino acids. The CDR3 here is CASRGTGVEKLFF. The CDR3 bases are TGCGCCAGCAGAGGGACAGGGGTGGAAAAACTGTTTTTT. The whole variable domain, remainder taken from reference TRBV5-1 and TRBJ1-4, is KAGVTQTPRYLIKTRGQQVTLSCSPISGHRSVSWYQQTPGQGLQFLFEYFSETQRNKGNFPGRFSGRQFSNSRSEMNVSTLELGDSALYLCASRGTGVEKLFFGSGTQLSVL.